These 8 T cell receptor beta chains were sequenced from one sample in a study of regulatory T cells in long-lasting Graves disease. Library construction for TCR beta used iRepertoire HTBI primers and Arm-PCR of CDR3 regions. Each CDR3 protein gets one entry after TCRdb re-called the multiplex PCR reads with MiXCR. This repertoire shows 450,000 to 600,000 distinct CDR3 sequences, about a sixth found once; its top ten account for 9.5% to 15%. As to time point: newly diagnosed GD, antithyroid drugs for less than 3 months. After RNA was extracted from PBMCs, the TCR library was made from it. These data also formed part of another study, on T cells in Graves' hyperthyroidism and ophthalmopathy.

Specimen: peripheral blood mononuclear cells (PBMCs), collected at new diagnosis, from a patient treated with antithyroid drugs. Source of these receptors: a man between 35 and 55 years old with Graves disease.

This clonotype was counted many times. The gene calls are TRBV20-1 and TRBJ2-7, with 9 bases lining up with TRBD2. The CDR3 has 13 amino acids. J gave up 4 bases and V 6 bases, and 7 bases lay outside the gene matches. Germline-derived CDR1 and CDR2 are DFQATT and SNEGSKA (reference sequence). The CDR3, as DNA: TGCAGTGCGTCAATTCTAGCGGGGTACGAGCAGTACTTC. This encodes CSASILAGYEQYF.

This clonotype turned up a few times. The rearrangement uses TRBV4-1 and TRBJ2-1, with D possibly matching TRBD2 (5 bases). Trimming took off 0 bases at V and 4 bases at J, with 10 bases between the two ends. The germline V gene encodes CDR1 MGHRA and CDR2 YSYEKL. The CDR3 consists of 15 residues. CDR3 bases: TGCGCCAGCAGCCAAGATCTCGGGGAATACAATGAGCAGTTCTTC. Encoded protein: CASSQDLGEYNEQFF.

This clonotype was seen only a few times. V and J are TRBV3-1 and TRBJ2-2; TRBD2 is a possible D gene (7 bases). The CDR3 runs 14 residues. Trimming pared 7 bases from V and 5 bases from J, leaving 14 bases between. CDR1 and CDR2 (germline): LGHDT, YNNKEL (reference sequence). The CDR3 nucleotides are TGTGCCAGCACCCCCGGGGGGCGAACCGGGGAGCTGTTTTTT. Amino acids: CASTPGGRTGELFF. Complete variable domain (other parts from reference TRBV3-1 and TRBJ2-2): DTAVSQTPKYLVTQMGNDKSIKCEQNLGHDTMYWYKQDSKKFLKIMFSYNNKELIINETVPNRFSPKSPDKAHLNLHINSLELGDSAVYFCASTPGGRTGELFFGEGSRLTVL.

This clonotype has a count of ten or more. The chain carries TRBV2 and TRBJ2-7; 7 bases map to TRBD2. V lost 5 bases, J lost 0 bases, and 10 bases stayed unmatched. The CDR3 is made up of 16 amino acids. Germline V gives CDR1 SNHLY, CDR2 FYNNEI. The CDR3 DNA sequence: TGTGCCAGCAGTTTTACTAGCGCCTATCTCTCCTACGAGCAGTACTTC. Residues: CASSFTSAYLSYEQYF.

There are many counts of this clonotype. The rearrangement joins TRBV15 to TRBJ2-1; TRBD2 matches 10 bases. After removal of 5 bases from V and 10 bases from J, the junction contained 11 bases not matched to a gene. This CDR3 is built from 15 residues. CDR1 is LNHNV, CDR2 YYDKDF, per germline (reference sequence). CDR3 bases: TGTGCCACCAGCCTCGGCCAGCGGGAGGGCCAGGAGCAGTTCTTC. Protein product: CATSLGQREGQEQFF.

This clonotype was seen ten or more times. J is TRBJ1-5 and V is TRBV12-3 or TRBV12-4; 11 bases are shared with TRBD1. V lost 7 bases, J lost 4 bases, and 15 bases stayed unmatched. This CDR3 comprises 18 residues. The CDR3 DNA reads TGTGCCAGCAAGATGGTGCAAGCGGGACAGGGGGTTAATCAGCCCCAGCATTTT. It yields the protein CASKMVQAGQGVNQPQHF.

The chain recombines TRBV9 with TRBJ2-7; TRBD2 matches 10 bases. Trimming took 4 bases from V and 4 from J; bases not matched to a gene: 11. CDR3 length: 16 residues. The germline CDR1 and CDR2 sequences are SGDLS and YYNGEE. The CDR3 DNA reads as TGTGCCAGCAGCCCCCGTTCGGGAGCGGGAGGGTACGAGCAGTACTTC. This codes for CASSPRSGAGGYEQYF.

This clonotype was recorded at least ten times. The chain carries TRBV28 and TRBJ1-1; a possible D gene is TRBD1 (6 bases). The germline gives CDR1 MDHEN, CDR2 SYDVKM. V lost 4 bases and J lost 0, with 9 bases in between. The CDR3 consists of 14 residues. CDR3 in DNA: TGTGCCAGCAGTTACGGACAGATGAACACTGAAGCTTTCTTT. Its translation: CASSYGQMNTEAFF.